The present TCR beta chain was sequenced within a study of T-cell memory formation after mild COVID-19. Overall study: Clustering of TCRs was largely donor specific.

TCRdb re-derived calls from the 5' RACE reads in MiXCR, one entry per CDR3 protein. Here the sample spans a few hundred thousand distinct CDR3 sequences, roughly 8.2% being singletons. This clonotype was detected many times. As yet, its antigen is unknown. Study-wide findings and caveats: Pre-infection memory carried some responding clones, suggesting that cross-reactive memory joined. Proof of SARS-CoV-2 specificity was absent for the second-wave clones that crested on day 37.

The V gene's germline CDR1 is SQVTM and CDR2 ANQGSEA. The CDR3 sequence is 17 residues long. V was pared by 0 bases and J by 1 base, with 8 bases of the junction left unmatched. Specimen: PBMCs or a T cell subset sorted from them (not recorded which). The J gene is TRBJ2-4, the V gene TRBV29-1, with 8 bases lining up with TRBD2. The sequence was obtained from a man aged 18-30 years who had mild COVID-19 (a few samples of this study predate the infection). Cell type and time point are not known. CDR3 in DNA: TGCAGCGTTGAAGATCCACGGCGGGGGGAGGCCAAAAACATTCAGTACTTC. It is translated as CSVEDPRRGEAKNIQYF.